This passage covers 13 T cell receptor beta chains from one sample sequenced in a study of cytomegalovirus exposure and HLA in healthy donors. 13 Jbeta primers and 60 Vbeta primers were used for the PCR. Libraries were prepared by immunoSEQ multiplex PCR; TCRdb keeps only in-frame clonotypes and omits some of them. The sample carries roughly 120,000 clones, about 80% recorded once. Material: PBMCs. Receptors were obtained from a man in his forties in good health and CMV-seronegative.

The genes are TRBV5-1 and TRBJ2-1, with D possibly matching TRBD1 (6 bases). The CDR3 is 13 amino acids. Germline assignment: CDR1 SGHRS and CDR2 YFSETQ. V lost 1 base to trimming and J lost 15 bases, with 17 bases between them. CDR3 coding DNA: TGCGCCAGCAGCTTGTTTCTGGGGACACAGCGGTTCTTC. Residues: CASSLFLGTQRFF.

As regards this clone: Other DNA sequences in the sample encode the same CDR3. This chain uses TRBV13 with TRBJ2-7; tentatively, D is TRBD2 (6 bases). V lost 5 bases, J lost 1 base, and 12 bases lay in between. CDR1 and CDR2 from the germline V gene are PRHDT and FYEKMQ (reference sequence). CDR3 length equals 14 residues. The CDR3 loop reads CASSQAGGSYEQYF. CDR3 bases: TGTGCCAGCAGCCAGGCCGGGGGATCCTACGAGCAGTACTTC. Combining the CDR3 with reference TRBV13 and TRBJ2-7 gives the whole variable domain AAGVIQSPRHLIKEKRETATLKCYPIPRHDTVYWYQQGPGQDPQFLISFYEKMQSDKGSIPDRFSAQQFSDYHSELNMSSLELGDSALYFCASSQAGGSYEQYFGPGTRLTVT.

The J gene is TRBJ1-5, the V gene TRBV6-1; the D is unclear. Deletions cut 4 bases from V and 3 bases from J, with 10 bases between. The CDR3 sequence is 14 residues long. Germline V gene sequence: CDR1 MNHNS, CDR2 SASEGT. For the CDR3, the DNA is TGTGCCAGCAGTGTTGGGCCCTACAATCAGCCCCAGCATTTT. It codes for CASSVGPYNQPQHF.

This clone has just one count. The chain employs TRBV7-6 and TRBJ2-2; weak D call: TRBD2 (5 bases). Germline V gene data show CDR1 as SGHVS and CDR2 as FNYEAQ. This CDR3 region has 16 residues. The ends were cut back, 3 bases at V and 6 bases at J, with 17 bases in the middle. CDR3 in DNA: TGTGCCAGCAGCTTGTCACTGCTCCCGGGGTCCGGGGAGCTGTTTTTT. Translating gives CASSLSLLPGSGELFF.

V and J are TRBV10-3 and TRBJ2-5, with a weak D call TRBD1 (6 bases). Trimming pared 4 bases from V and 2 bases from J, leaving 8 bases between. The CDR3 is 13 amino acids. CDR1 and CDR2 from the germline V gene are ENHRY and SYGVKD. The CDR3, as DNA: TGTGCCATCAGTGCCGGACAGCAAGAGACCCAGTACTTC. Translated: CAISAGQQETQYF.

DNA of the CDR3: TGTGCCAGCAGCCGAGGGGGTGCGCAGTATTTT. Residues: CASSRGGAQYF. This chain joins TRBV7-9 and TRBJ2-3, with D perhaps TRBD1 (6 bases). The CDR3 is 11 amino acids. V lost 5 bases, J lost 10 bases, and 10 bases lay in between. The germline V gene has CDR1 SEHNR and CDR2 FQNEAQ (reference sequence).

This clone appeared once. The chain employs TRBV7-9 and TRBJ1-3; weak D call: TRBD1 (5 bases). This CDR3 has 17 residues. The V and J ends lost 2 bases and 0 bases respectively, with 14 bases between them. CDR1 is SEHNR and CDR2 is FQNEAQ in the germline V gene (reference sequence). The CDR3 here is CASSLQGRVDSGNTIYF. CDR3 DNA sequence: TGTGCCAGCAGCTTACAGGGCAGGGTCGACTCTGGAAACACCATATATTTT.

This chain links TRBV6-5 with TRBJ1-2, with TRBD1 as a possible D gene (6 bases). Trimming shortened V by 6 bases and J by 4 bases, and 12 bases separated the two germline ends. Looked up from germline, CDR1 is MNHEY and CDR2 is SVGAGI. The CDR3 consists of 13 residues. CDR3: CASRTTGIYGYTF. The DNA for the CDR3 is TGTGCCAGCAGGACGACAGGAATCTATGGCTACACCTTC.

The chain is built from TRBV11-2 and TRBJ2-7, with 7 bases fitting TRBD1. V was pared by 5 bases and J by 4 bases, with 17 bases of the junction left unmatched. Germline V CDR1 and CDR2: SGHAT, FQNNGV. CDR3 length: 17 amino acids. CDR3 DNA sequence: TGTGCCAGCAGCCCCCGAGAGGGGGCCGGCCTCCCGTACGAGCAGTACTTC. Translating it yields CASSPREGAGLPYEQYF.

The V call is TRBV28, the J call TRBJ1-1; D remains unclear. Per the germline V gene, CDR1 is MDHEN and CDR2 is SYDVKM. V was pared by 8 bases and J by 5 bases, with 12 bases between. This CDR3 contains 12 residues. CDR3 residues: CASDAGWTEAFF. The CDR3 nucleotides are TGTGCCAGCGATGCGGGGTGGACTGAAGCTTTCTTT.

The CDR3 here is CASNEGGVYGYTF. In DNA form, the CDR3 reads TGCGCCAGCAACGAGGGGGGGGTCTATGGCTACACCTTC. This sequence joins TRBV10-2 and TRBJ1-2; TRBD1 might be the D (6 bases). CDR1 is WSHSY, CDR2 SAAADI, per germline. With 7 bases removed from V and 4 bases from J, the gap between germline ends came to 13 bases. The CDR3 is 13 amino acids.

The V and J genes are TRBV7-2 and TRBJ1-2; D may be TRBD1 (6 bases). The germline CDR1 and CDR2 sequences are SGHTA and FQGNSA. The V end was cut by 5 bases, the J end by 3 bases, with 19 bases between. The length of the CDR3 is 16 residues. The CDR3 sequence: CASSPYNQGSDYGYTF. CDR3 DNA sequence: TGTGCCAGCAGCCCCTACAATCAGGGGTCCGACTATGGCTACACCTTC.

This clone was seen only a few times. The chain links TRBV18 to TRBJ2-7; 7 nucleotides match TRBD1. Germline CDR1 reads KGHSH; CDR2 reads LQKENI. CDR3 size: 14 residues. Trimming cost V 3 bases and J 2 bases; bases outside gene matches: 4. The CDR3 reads CASSPLQGTYEQYF. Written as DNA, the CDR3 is TGTGCCAGCTCACCCCTACAGGGGACCTACGAGCAGTACTTC.